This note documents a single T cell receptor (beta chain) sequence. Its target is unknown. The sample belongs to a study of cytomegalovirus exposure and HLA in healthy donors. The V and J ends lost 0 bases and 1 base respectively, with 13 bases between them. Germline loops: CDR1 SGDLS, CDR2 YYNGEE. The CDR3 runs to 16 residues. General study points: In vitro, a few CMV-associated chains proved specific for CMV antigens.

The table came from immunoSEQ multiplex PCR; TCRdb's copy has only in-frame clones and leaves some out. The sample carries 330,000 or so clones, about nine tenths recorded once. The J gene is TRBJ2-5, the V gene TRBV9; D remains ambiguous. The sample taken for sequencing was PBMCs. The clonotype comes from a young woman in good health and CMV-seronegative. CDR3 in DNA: TGTGCCAGCAGCGTAGCTACGGTGGGCTCCCAAGAGACCCAGTACTTC. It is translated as CASSVATVGSQETQYF.